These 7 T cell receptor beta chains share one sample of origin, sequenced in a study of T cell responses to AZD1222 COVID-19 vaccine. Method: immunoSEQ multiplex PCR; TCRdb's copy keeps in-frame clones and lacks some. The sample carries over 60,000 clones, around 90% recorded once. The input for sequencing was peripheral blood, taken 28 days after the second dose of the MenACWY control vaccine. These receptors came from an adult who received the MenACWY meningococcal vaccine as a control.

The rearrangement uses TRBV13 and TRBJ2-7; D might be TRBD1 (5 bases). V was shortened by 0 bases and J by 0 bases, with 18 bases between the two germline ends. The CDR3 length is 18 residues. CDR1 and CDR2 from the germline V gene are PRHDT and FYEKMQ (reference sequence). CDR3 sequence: CASSLGRGHQITSYEQYF. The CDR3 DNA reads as TGTGCCAGCAGCTTAGGCCGAGGACATCAGATTACCTCCTACGAGCAGTACTTC.

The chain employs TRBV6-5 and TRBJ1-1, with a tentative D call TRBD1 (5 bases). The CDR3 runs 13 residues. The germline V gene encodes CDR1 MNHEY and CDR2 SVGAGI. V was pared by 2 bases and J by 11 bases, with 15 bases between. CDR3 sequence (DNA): TGTGCCAGCAGTTACGGTCCCGGGACTTACGCTTTCTTT. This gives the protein CASSYGPGTYAFF.

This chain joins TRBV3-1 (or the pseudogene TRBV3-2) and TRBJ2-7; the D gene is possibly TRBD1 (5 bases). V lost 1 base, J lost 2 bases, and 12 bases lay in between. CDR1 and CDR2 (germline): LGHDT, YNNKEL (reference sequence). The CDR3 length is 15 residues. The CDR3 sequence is CASSQVATGTYEQYF. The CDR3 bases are TGTGCCAGCAGCCAAGTGGCCACAGGAACCTACGAGCAGTACTTC.

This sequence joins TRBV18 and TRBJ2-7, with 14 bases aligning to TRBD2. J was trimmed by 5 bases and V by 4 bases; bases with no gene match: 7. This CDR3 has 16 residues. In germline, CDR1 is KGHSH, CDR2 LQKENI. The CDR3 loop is CASSRGTSGSLDEQYF. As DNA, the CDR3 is TGTGCCAGCTCACGCGGGACTAGCGGGAGTCTCGACGAGCAGTACTTC.

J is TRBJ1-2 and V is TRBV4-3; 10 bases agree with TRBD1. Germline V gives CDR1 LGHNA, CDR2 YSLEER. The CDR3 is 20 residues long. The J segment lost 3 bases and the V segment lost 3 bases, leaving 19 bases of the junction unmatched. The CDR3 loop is CASSHEDRGRFSLVHYGYTF. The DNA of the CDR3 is TGCGCCAGCAGCCACGAGGACAGGGGGAGGTTTTCTTTGGTTCACTATGGCTACACCTTC.

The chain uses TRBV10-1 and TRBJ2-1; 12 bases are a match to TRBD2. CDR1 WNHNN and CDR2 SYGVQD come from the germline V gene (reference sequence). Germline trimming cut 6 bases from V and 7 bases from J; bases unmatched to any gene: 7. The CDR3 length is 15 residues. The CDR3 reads CASSPTSGSWNEQFF. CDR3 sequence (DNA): TGCGCCAGCAGCCCGACTAGCGGGAGCTGGAATGAGCAGTTCTTC.

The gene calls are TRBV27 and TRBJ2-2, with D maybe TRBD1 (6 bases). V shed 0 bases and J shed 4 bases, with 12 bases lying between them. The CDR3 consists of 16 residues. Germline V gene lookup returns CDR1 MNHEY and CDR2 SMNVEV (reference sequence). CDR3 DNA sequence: TGTGCCAGCAGTTTATCGTGGGGGCGCGCCACCGGGGAGCTGTTTTTT. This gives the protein CASSLSWGRATGELFF.